This TCR beta chain was sequenced for a study of T cells in localized non-small cell lung cancer. Clones were sequenced by immunoSEQ multiplex PCR, and TCRdb holds only the in-frame ones, with some missing. The sample includes roughly 39,000 clones, about 85% seen only once; the top ten take roughly 36%. CDR1 is KGHSH and CDR2 is LQKENI in the germline V gene. This CDR3 has 16 residues. Trimming took 5 bases from V and 0 from J; bases not matched to a gene: 5. This specimen consisted of PBMCs, obtained before any cancer treatment. The clonotype originates from a woman aged 40-75 years with stage II squamous cell lung carcinoma. The chain has TRBV18 and TRBJ1-3; 9 nucleotides line up with TRBD1. The CDR3 DNA follows: TGTGCCAGCTCATCGGGGACAGGGAACTCTGGAAACACCATATATTTT. Translation gives CASSSGTGNSGNTIYF.